Listed below are T cell receptor beta chains from one sample, sequenced in a study of blood T cell repertoires in COVID-19. TCRdb's copy holds only in-frame clones and misses some; the assay was immunoSEQ multiplex PCR. The table shows roughly 320,000 clones, with more than 85% occurring only once. The material sequenced was peripheral blood. The receptors come from a man aged 70-80 years with acute or convalescent COVID-19. Each CDR3 is given with its conserved first and last residue. Fields, in order: D gene, V gene, clone size, J gene, CDR3 DNA, CDR3 protein. A D gene is named only where the DNA matches it firmly. The listing skips clone size in some rows; elsewhere it reads once, few, many or a size class.

D: TRBD1
V: TRBV24-1
size: -
J: TRBJ2-7
DNA: TGTGCCACCCTCCGGACAGGGGCTACATCCTACGAGCAGTACTTC
CDR3: CATLRTGATSYEQYF

D: TRBD1
V: TRBV7-2
size: -
J: TRBJ2-2
DNA: TGTGCCAGCAGCTTAGGGGACAGGGTTGAGGACACCGGGGAGCTGTTTTTT
CDR3: CASSLGDRVEDTGELFF

D: TRBD2
V: TRBV9
size: -
J: TRBJ2-3
DNA: TGTGCCAGTTCTAGCGGGAGAATAGATACGCAGTATTTT
CDR3: CASSSGRIDTQYF

D: -
V: TRBV12-3/TRBV12-4
size: once
J: TRBJ1-2
DNA: TGTGCCAGCAGCCCGAACTATGGCTACACCTTC
CDR3: CASSPNYGYTF

D: TRBD1
V: TRBV3-1/TRBV3-2
size: -
J: TRBJ1-6
DNA: TGTGCCAGCAGCCAAGCCGGGACAGGGGGTTTTTCACCCCTCCACTTT
CDR3: CASSQAGTGGFSPLHF

D: TRBD1
V: TRBV28
size: -
J: TRBJ2-1
DNA: TGTGCCAGCAGTTCGGGGACAGGGCAGAAAGATTTTCTTGAGCAGTTCTTC
CDR3: CASSSGTGQKDFLEQFF

D: TRBD1
V: TRBV3-1/TRBV3-2
size: -
J: TRBJ1-2
DNA: TGTGCCAGCAGCCCATCCGGGACAGGGAACTATGGCTACACCTTC
CDR3: CASSPSGTGNYGYTF

D: TRBD1
V: TRBV15
size: -
J: TRBJ1-4
DNA: TGTGCCACCAGCAATCACAGGGGGACTAATGAAAAACTGTTTTTT
CDR3: CATSNHRGTNEKLFF

D: -
V: TRBV5-4
size: -
J: TRBJ2-3
DNA: TGTGCCAGCAGCCGGCGGGATGTCCCAGATACGCAGTATTTT
CDR3: CASSRRDVPDTQYF

D: -
V: TRBV5-5
size: -
J: TRBJ1-5
DNA: TGTGCCAGCAGCTTGAACGGTGGCAATCAGCCCCAGCATTTT
CDR3: CASSLNGGNQPQHF

D: TRBD1
V: TRBV28
size: -
J: TRBJ1-2
DNA: TGTGCCAGCAGTGACGGGACAGAAAGCTATGGCTACACCTTC
CDR3: CASSDGTESYGYTF

D: TRBD2
V: TRBV4-3
size: -
J: TRBJ2-1
DNA: TGCGCCAGCAGCCAAGGCCAGCGGGGGAACTACAATGAGCAGTTCTTC
CDR3: CASSQGQRGNYNEQFF

D: -
V: TRBV5-1
size: -
J: TRBJ2-2
DNA: TGCGCCAGCAGCTCGGAGGCTATTACCGGGGAGCTGTTTTTT
CDR3: CASSSEAITGELFF

D: -
V: TRBV7-2
size: -
J: TRBJ2-1
DNA: TGTGCCAGCAGCTTTTCCGATACAAATGAGCAGTTCTTC
CDR3: CASSFSDTNEQFF

D: TRBD2
V: TRBV20-1
size: -
J: TRBJ2-7
DNA: TGCAGTGCTGGGAGGGTCAACGAGCAGTACTTC
CDR3: CSAGRVNEQYF

D: -
V: TRBV9
size: -
J: TRBJ1-3
DNA: TGTGCCAGCAGCGTAGACAGGGACGGAAACACCATATATTTT
CDR3: CASSVDRDGNTIYF

D: -
V: TRBV2
size: -
J: TRBJ1-2
DNA: TGTGCCAGCAGTGAAGCGCGATCTAACTATGGCTACACCTTC
CDR3: CASSEARSNYGYTF

D: TRBD1
V: TRBV6-1
size: -
J: TRBJ1-5
DNA: TGTGCCAGCAGTGGGACAGGGGGTTTTTCCAATCAGCCCCAGCATTTT
CDR3: CASSGTGGFSNQPQHF

D: -
V: TRBV7-2
size: -
J: TRBJ1-3
DNA: TGTGCCAGCAGCCCACAGGGTCGATCTGGAAACACCATATATTTT
CDR3: CASSPQGRSGNTIYF

D: TRBD2
V: TRBV9
size: -
J: TRBJ2-2
DNA: TGTGCCAGCAGCGTAGCTAAGGGACTACCGAACACCGGGGAGCTGTTTTTT
CDR3: CASSVAKGLPNTGELFF

D: -
V: TRBV2
size: -
J: TRBJ2-3
DNA: TGTGCCAGCAGTGAATTGTCCCAGGTCGCTACACAGTATTTT
CDR3: CASSELSQVATQYF

D: TRBD1
V: TRBV3-1/TRBV3-2
size: -
J: TRBJ2-4
DNA: TGTGCCAGCGACGGACAGGGCTGGATGTGGACCAAAAACATTCAGTACTTC
CDR3: CASDGQGWMWTKNIQYF

D: -
V: TRBV3-1/TRBV3-2
size: few
J: TRBJ1-1
DNA: TGTGCCAGCAGCCAAGGGTTCAGGAACACTGAAGCTTTCTTT
CDR3: CASSQGFRNTEAFF

D: TRBD1
V: TRBV6-5
size: -
J: TRBJ1-1
DNA: TGTGCCAGCAGCGGGACAGGGCAAATGAACACTGAAGCTTTCTTT
CDR3: CASSGTGQMNTEAFF

D: -
V: TRBV30
size: -
J: TRBJ1-2
DNA: TGTGCCTGGGAGCCGGGACACCATAACTATGGCTACACCTTC
CDR3: CAWEPGHHNYGYTF

D: TRBD1
V: TRBV29-1
size: once
J: TRBJ1-4
DNA: TGCAGCGCCGCCGGGACAGGGGGCGAAAAACTGTTTTTT
CDR3: CSAAGTGGEKLFF

D: TRBD2
V: TRBV4-1
size: -
J: TRBJ2-3
DNA: TGCGCCAGCACACAAAGAATCCTGGGACTAGCGGGGGCCACGAACCGGGATACGCAGTATTTT
CDR3: CASTQRILGLAGATNRDTQYF